What follows are 32 T cell receptor beta chains derived from one specimen sequenced in a study of blood T cells in healthy people across ages. A J-beta primer mix and a sample-barcoded 5' primer were used in a second PCR of roughly 6 to 11 cycles. TCRdb independently ran MiXCR on the 5' RACE reads; one entry per CDR3 protein. The table records roughly 500,000 distinct CDR3 sequences, nearly 25% of them present only once. The data also belong to a second study, concerning T cells of mothers and their children.

Material: blood. These receptors were obtained from a boy aged 5-17 years in good health.

This chain uses TRBV6-6 with TRBJ2-1; D ambiguous. Between the trimmed V and J ends, which lost 2 bases and 2 bases, there was a span of 4 bases. Germline CDR1 MNHNY, CDR2 SVGAGI (reference sequence). The CDR3 length is 13 residues. CDR3 sequence reads: CASSYEAYNEQFF. CDR3 nucleotide sequence: TGTGCCAGCAGTTACGAGGCCTACAATGAGCAGTTCTTC.

The V call is TRBV28, the J call TRBJ2-4; D unclear. V lost 5 bases to trimming and J lost 3 bases, with 14 bases between them. CDR3 length: 15 amino acids. Germline V CDR1 and CDR2: MDHEN, SYDVKM. The CDR3: CASSKGRRVKNIQYF. The CDR3 DNA sequence: TGTGCCAGCAGTAAAGGACGCCGGGTCAAAAACATTCAGTACTTC.

This clonotype occurred a few times. V and J are TRBV28 and TRBJ2-1, with a possible D match to TRBD1 (6 bases). The V gene lost 6 bases and the J gene lost 3 bases, with 21 bases spanning the gap. The CDR3 is 17 amino acids. Germline V gene sequence: CDR1 MDHEN, CDR2 SYDVKM. The CDR3 here is CASSQAGVRGYYNEQFF. The CDR3 DNA follows: TGTGCCAGCAGCCAGGCGGGTGTCAGGGGCTACTACAATGAGCAGTTCTTC.

The genes are TRBV5-1 and TRBJ2-5, with 7 positions matching TRBD1. The CDR3 spans 15 residues. Per germline, CDR1 SGHRS and CDR2 YFSETQ. V gave up 5 bases and J gave up 5 bases; unmatched junction bases: 12. The CDR3 is CASSLTRQGDETQYF. In DNA form, the CDR3 reads TGCGCCAGCAGTTTGACACGACAGGGAGATGAGACCCAGTACTTC.

As for this clonotype: Just one base apart from a much larger clone, this may be a read error. V gene TRBV3-1 combines with J gene TRBJ2-1; D remains unclear. Germline values: CDR1 LGHDT, CDR2 YNNKEL (reference sequence). The CDR3 loop spans 13 amino acids. Trimming pared 6 bases from V and 0 bases from J, leaving 6 bases between. The DNA for the CDR3 is TGTGCCAGCAGGGCTAGCTCCTACAATGAGCAGTTCTTC. Protein product: CASRASSYNEQFF.

There are a few counts of this clonotype. The chain couples TRBV7-2 to TRBJ2-2, with 7 bases lining up with TRBD1. CDR1 and CDR2 from the germline V gene are SGHTA and FQGNSA. The V and J ends lost 6 bases and 6 bases, in that order; junction bases with no gene match: 4. The CDR3 spans 13 residues. CDR3 DNA: TGTGCCAGCAGAAGGGACAGTTCCGGGGAGCTGTTTTTT. It codes for CASRRDSSGELFF.

A few counts support this clonotype. This rearrangement joins TRBV6-6 to TRBJ2-3; 12 nucleotides agree with TRBD2. Germline lookup yields CDR1 MNHNY and CDR2 SVGAGI (reference sequence). CDR3 length: 15 residues. Trimming at V came to 6 bases and at J to 4 bases, leaving 5 bases not matched to a gene. CDR3 amino acids: CASRWTSGVADTQYF. As DNA, the CDR3 is TGTGCCAGCAGATGGACTAGCGGGGTAGCAGATACGCAGTATTTT.

This chain connects TRBV6-5 to TRBJ2-1; TRBD2 agrees at 11 bases. CDR1 and CDR2 from the germline V gene are MNHEY and SVGAGI. Unmatched junction bases numbered 10, after V lost 6 bases and J lost 9 bases. The length of the CDR3 is 15 residues. The CDR3, as DNA: TGTGCCAGCAGGTCCGGGACTAGCGGAGGGGGTGAGCAGTTCTTC. Its translation is CASRSGTSGGGEQFF.

The J gene is TRBJ1-1, the V gene TRBV7-3; 9 nucleotides align to TRBD1. CDR1 is SGHTA and CDR2 is FQGTGA in the germline V gene. V lost 0 bases to trimming and J lost 10 bases; unmatched junction nucleotides: 9. This CDR3 is 15 amino acids long. The CDR3 here is CASSLTGGQGIAAFF. In DNA, the CDR3 is TGTGCCAGCAGCTTAACGGGGGGACAGGGAATAGCAGCTTTCTTT.

V and J are TRBV6-2 or TRBV6-3 and TRBJ2-7, with 7 bases identical to TRBD1. CDR1 and CDR2 from the germline V gene are MNHEY and SVGEGT. V shed 6 bases and J 3 bases; nucleotides not matched to a gene: 14. This CDR3 is 16 amino acids long. As DNA, the CDR3 is TGTGCCAGCAGCTCAGAAACAAGGGGGCCCCTCTACGAGCAGTACTTC. Residues: CASSSETRGPLYEQYF.

J is TRBJ2-4 and V is TRBV7-9; no definite D call. Germline V gene sequence: CDR1 SEHNR, CDR2 FQNEAQ (reference sequence). This CDR3 comprises 11 residues. V lost 11 bases, J lost 4 bases, and 9 bases lay in between. The DNA of the CDR3 is TGTGCCTATCTGGCTAAAAACATTCAGTACTTC. Its translation: CAYLAKNIQYF.

This clonotype was observed a few times. V gene TRBV28 combines with J gene TRBJ2-7; D gene unclear. The CDR3 is 13 amino acids. V lost 1 base, J lost 6 bases, and 10 bases lay in between. Germline V gene data show CDR1 as MDHEN and CDR2 as SYDVKM. CDR3 sequence reads: CASSLFWVGEQYF. As DNA, the CDR3 is TGTGCCAGCAGTTTATTTTGGGTGGGCGAGCAGTACTTC.

This clonotype was found a few times. V is TRBV28 and J is TRBJ2-5, with D possibly matching TRBD1 (5 bases). The last part of the DNA fits TRBJ2-7 better; the J call may be wrong. Per the germline V gene, CDR1 is MDHEN and CDR2 is SYDVKM. The CDR3 is 15 amino acids. CDR3 region: CATAPVYTGIDEQYF. The CDR3, as DNA: TGTGCCACCGCCCCGGTTTATACAGGAATTGACGAGCAGTACTTC.

This clonotype was counted only a few times. The gene calls are TRBV4-1 and TRBJ1-4; weak D call: TRBD1 (5 bases). With 6 bases removed from V and 7 bases from J, the gap between germline ends came to 12 bases. The CDR3 is 13 amino acids. The V gene's germline CDR1 is MGHRA and CDR2 YSYEKL. CDR3 sequence reads: CASRKGSGEKLFF. DNA of the CDR3: TGCGCCAGCAGGAAGGGGTCAGGTGAAAAACTGTTTTTT.

The V and J genes are TRBV7-9 and TRBJ2-5; possibly TRBD1 for D (6 bases). Germline V gene sequence: CDR1 SEHNR, CDR2 FQNEAQ (reference sequence). The CDR3 covers 13 residues. The V end was cut by 4 bases, the J end by 4 bases, with 10 bases between. CDR3 sequence (DNA): TGTGCCAGCAGCTCCACAGGGAGAGAGACCCAGTACTTC. It encodes CASSSTGRETQYF.

CDR3: CSVARAGGGNEQFF. The CDR3 nucleotides are TGCAGCGTTGCGCGAGCGGGAGGGGGGAATGAGCAGTTCTTC. This rearrangement joins TRBV29-1 to TRBJ2-5; TRBD2 aligns across 10 bases. The DNA end is more similar to TRBJ2-1, so the J call may be wrong. The CDR3 is made up of 14 amino acids. Germline V lookup: CDR1 SQVTM, CDR2 ANQGSEA.

This clonotype appeared a few times. The chain couples TRBV7-2 to TRBJ2-1; tentative D call: TRBD2 (6 bases). The J call is in doubt because the DNA end fits TRBJ2-7 better. The CDR3 covers 14 residues. Germline assignment: CDR1 SGHTA and CDR2 FQGNSA. The CDR3 nucleotides read TGTGCCAGCAGCTTGGACGCGGGGCCTGTGGAGCAGTACTTC. The encoded protein is CASSLDAGPVEQYF.

The chain recombines TRBV29-1 with TRBJ2-5, with 8 bases aligning to TRBD1. Germline loops: CDR1 SQVTM, CDR2 ANQGSEA. The ends lost 7 bases at V and 5 bases at J; junction bases unmatched: 9. The CDR3 covers 13 residues. Here the CDR3 reads CSGSDRAMETQYF. CDR3 sequence (DNA): TGCAGCGGTTCGGACAGGGCCATGGAGACCCAGTACTTC.

The chain is built from TRBV29-1 and TRBJ2-5; D assignment may be TRBD1 or TRBD2 (5 bases each). Deletions cut 6 bases from V and 2 bases from J, with 13 bases between. The length of the CDR3 is 13 residues. The germline V gene has CDR1 SQVTM and CDR2 ANQGSEA. The CDR3 sequence is CSVRGTPQETQYF. CDR3 DNA: TGCAGCGTCCGGGGCACTCCACAAGAGACCCAGTACTTC.

The gene calls are TRBV10-3 and TRBJ2-5; D uncertain. CDR3 length equals 13 residues. The V and J ends lost 0 bases and 13 bases respectively, with 15 bases between them. Germline V gene lookup returns CDR1 ENHRY and CDR2 SYGVKD. The CDR3 DNA is TGTGCCATCAGTGAGTCGGCGAGGAATCCTACGTACTTC. This translates into CAISESARNPTYF.

The chain has TRBV20-1 and TRBJ1-4; a weak D match, TRBD1 (6 bases). V dropped 3 bases and J dropped 3 bases, with 14 bases sitting between them. Germline-derived CDR1 and CDR2 are DFQATT and SNEGSKA (reference sequence). This CDR3 has 15 amino acids. CDR3 sequence (DNA): TGCAGTGCTAGGACTACCGGGGGCTCTAATGAAAAACTGTTTTTT. This translates into CSARTTGGSNEKLFF.

In its sample, this clonotype was seen many times. This sequence joins TRBV12-3 or TRBV12-4 and TRBJ2-1; a possible D gene is TRBD2 (6 bases). This CDR3 is 13 amino acids long. V was trimmed by 6 bases and J by 12 bases, leaving 18 bases between them. The CDR3 sequence is CASSGGLHLGQFF. The CDR3 DNA reads TGTGCCAGCAGCGGGGGACTGCACCTGGGGCAGTTCTTC.

This clonotype appeared a few times. This rearrangement joins TRBV20-1 to TRBJ2-7, with D possibly being TRBD1 (6 bases). This CDR3 contains 15 residues. The germline CDR1 and CDR2 sequences are DFQATT and SNEGSKA (reference sequence). V was cut by 0 bases and J by 1 base, with 13 bases left in between. The CDR3 sequence is CSARETGRISYEQYF. CDR3 sequence (DNA): TGCAGTGCTAGAGAGACAGGTCGGATTTCCTACGAGCAGTACTTC.

The chain uses TRBV6-2 or TRBV6-3 and TRBJ1-2; TRBD1 might be the D (6 bases). Germline CDR1 MNHEY, CDR2 SVGEGT. The V end was cut by 2 bases, the J end by 6 bases, with 10 bases between. CDR3 size: 13 residues. The CDR3 nucleotides are TGTGCCAGCAGTTACCACACAGGGAATGGCTACACCTTC. Encoded protein: CASSYHTGNGYTF.

This clonotype was counted between two and nine times. The chain combines TRBV20-1 with TRBJ1-2; D remains ambiguous. Germline CDR1 is DFQATT and CDR2 is SNEGSKA (reference sequence). The CDR3 consists of 10 residues. The CDR3 reads CSARSYGYTF. The CDR3 nucleotides are TGCAGCGCCCGAAGCTATGGCTACACCTTC.

The chain links TRBV5-1 to TRBJ1-2; D is unresolved. Germline lookup yields CDR1 SGHRS and CDR2 YFSETQ. Trimming shortened V by 0 bases and J by 4 bases, and 10 bases separated the two germline ends. This CDR3 has 14 residues. In DNA form, the CDR3 reads TGCGCCAGCAGCTTGGTGGAGGTCAGCTATGGCTACACCTTC. Translated: CASSLVEVSYGYTF.

The rearrangement links TRBV20-1 to TRBJ2-1; D is uncertain. CDR1 is DFQATT and CDR2 is SNEGSKA in the germline V gene (reference sequence). V was pared by 2 bases and J by 9 bases, with 17 bases between. This CDR3 region has 14 residues. The CDR3 loop is CSARNRVTVGEQFF. The CDR3 DNA reads TGCAGTGCTAGAAATCGCGTGACCGTGGGTGAGCAGTTCTTC.

This chain links TRBV7-3 with TRBJ1-1; 8 positions match TRBD1. Losses at the gene ends were 5 bases for V and 6 bases for J; bases not matched to a gene: 8. In germline, CDR1 is SGHTA, CDR2 FQGTGA. The CDR3 contains 14 residues. CDR3 region: CASSTYQGAPEAFF. DNA of the CDR3: TGTGCCAGCAGCACCTACCAGGGGGCGCCTGAAGCTTTCTTT.

The chain carries TRBV29-1 and TRBJ2-7; 16 bases align to TRBD2. V dropped 7 bases and J dropped 0; count of bases not matched to a gene: 9. Germline CDR1 and CDR2: SQVTM and ANQGSEA. The CDR3 length is 17 residues. The CDR3 nucleotides read TGCAGCGCTACGGGGACTAGCGGGGGGGCCGGCTCCTACGAGCAGTACTTC. Translation gives CSATGTSGGAGSYEQYF.

This clonotype has only a few counts. The chain is built from TRBV2 and TRBJ1-2; possibly TRBD1 for D (5 bases). The CDR3 extends over 14 amino acids. The V gene's germline CDR1 is SNHLY and CDR2 FYNNEI. Trimming took 6 bases from V and 0 from J, leaving 11 bases between them. CDR3 nucleotide sequence: TGTGCCAGCAGGACACAGGAAGCTAACTATGGCTACACCTTC. Its protein product is CASRTQEANYGYTF.

The CDR3, as DNA: TGCGCCAGCAGCTCCTGGACCGCCAACACTGAAGCTTTCTTT. It encodes CASSSWTANTEAFF. This chain joins TRBV5-1 and TRBJ1-1; no reliable D call. This CDR3 has 14 residues. Between the trimmed V and J ends, which lost 3 bases and 2 bases, there was a span of 11 bases. The germline V gene encodes CDR1 SGHRS and CDR2 YFSETQ.

CDR3 sequence reads: CASGSGGRETQYF. The CDR3 nucleotides are TGCGCCAGCGGTAGCGGTGGCAGGGAGACCCAGTACTTC. This rearrangement joins TRBV10-2 to TRBJ2-5; tentatively, D is TRBD2 (6 bases). Germline loops: CDR1 WSHSY, CDR2 SAAADI. The CDR3 totals 13 residues. The V gene lost 8 bases and the J gene lost 5 bases, with 15 bases spanning the gap.